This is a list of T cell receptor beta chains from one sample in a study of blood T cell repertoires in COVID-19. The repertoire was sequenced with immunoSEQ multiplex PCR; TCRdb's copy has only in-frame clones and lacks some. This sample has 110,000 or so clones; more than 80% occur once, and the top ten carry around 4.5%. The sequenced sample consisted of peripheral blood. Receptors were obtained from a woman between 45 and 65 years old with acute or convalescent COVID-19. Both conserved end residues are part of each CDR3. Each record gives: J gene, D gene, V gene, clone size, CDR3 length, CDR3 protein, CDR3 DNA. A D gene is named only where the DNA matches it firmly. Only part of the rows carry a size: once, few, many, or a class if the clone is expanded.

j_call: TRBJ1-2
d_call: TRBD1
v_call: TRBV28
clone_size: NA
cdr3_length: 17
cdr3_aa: CASSDPIDRGARYGYTF
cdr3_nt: TGTGCCAGCAGCGACCCTATCGACAGGGGAGCACGCTATGGCTACACCTTC

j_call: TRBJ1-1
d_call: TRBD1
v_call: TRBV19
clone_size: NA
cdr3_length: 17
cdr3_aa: CASSANSGTGVRTEAFF
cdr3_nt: TGTGCCAGTAGTGCGAACTCCGGGACAGGGGTGAGGACTGAAGCTTTCTTT

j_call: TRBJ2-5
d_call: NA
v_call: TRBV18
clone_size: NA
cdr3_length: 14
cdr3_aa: CASSPRGGEETQYF
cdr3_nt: TGTGCCAGCTCACCACGAGGCGGAGAAGAGACCCAGTACTTC

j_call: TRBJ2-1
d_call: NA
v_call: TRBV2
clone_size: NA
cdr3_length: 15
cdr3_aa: CASSERYGSFNEQFF
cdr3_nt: TGTGCCAGCAGTGAAAGGTATGGTAGCTTCAATGAGCAGTTCTTC

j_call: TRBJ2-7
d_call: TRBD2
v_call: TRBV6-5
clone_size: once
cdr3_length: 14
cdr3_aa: CASSYGGVSGEQYF
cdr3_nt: TGTGCCAGCAGTTACGGGGGGGTGAGTGGGGAGCAGTACTTC

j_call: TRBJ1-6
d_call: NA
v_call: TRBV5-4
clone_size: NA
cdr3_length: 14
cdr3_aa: CASSLGGENSPLHF
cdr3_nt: TGTGCCAGCAGCTTGGGGGGGGAAAATTCACCCCTCCACTTT

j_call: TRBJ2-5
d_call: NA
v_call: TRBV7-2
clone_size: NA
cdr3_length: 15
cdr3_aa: CASSAKGWGEETQYF
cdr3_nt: TGTGCCAGCAGCGCTAAGGGATGGGGGGAAGAGACCCAGTACTTC

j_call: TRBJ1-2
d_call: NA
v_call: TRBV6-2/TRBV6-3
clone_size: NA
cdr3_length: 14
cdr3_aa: CASSYSIQSRGYTF
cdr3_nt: TGTGCCAGCAGTTACTCGATACAGAGCCGTGGCTACACCTTC

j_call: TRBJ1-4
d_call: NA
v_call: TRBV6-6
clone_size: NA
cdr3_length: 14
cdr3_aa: CASSLTGINEKLFF
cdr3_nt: TGTGCCAGCAGTTTAACAGGGATCAATGAAAAACTGTTTTTT

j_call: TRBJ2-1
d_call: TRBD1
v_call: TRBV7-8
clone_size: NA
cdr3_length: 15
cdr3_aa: CASSPPGDRGPQGIF
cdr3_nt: TGTGCCAGCAGCCCCCCGGGGGACAGGGGCCCTCAGGGGATCTTC

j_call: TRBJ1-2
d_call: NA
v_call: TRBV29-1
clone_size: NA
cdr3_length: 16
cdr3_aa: CSVEDRTELANYGYTF
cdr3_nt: TGCAGCGTTGAAGATCGCACAGAACTAGCTAACTATGGCTACACCTTC

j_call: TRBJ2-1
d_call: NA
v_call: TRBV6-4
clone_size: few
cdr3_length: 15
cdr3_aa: CASSDSWRGSNEQFF
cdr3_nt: TGTGCCAGCAGTGACTCTTGGCGGGGCAGCAATGAGCAGTTCTTC

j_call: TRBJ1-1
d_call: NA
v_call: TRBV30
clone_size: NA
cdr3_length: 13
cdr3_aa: CAWSVRRGTEAFF
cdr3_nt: TGTGCCTGGAGTGTACGCAGGGGCACTGAAGCTTTCTTT

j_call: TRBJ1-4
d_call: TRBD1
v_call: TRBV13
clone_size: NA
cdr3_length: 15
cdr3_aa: CASSLHSTGNEKLFF
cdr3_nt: TGTGCCAGCAGCCTCCACTCGACAGGGAATGAAAAACTGTTTTTT

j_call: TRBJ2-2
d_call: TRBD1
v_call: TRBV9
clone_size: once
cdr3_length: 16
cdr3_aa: CASHPRRGPDTGELFF
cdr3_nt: TGTGCCAGCCACCCCAGAAGGGGGCCAGACACCGGGGAGCTGTTTTTT

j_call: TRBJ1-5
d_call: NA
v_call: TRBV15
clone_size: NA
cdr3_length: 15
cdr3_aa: CATSREGGYNQPQHF
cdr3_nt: TGTGCCACCAGCAGAGAAGGAGGTTATAATCAGCCCCAGCATTTT

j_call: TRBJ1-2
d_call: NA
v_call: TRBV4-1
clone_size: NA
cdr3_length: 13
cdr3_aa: CASSQGSGYGYTF
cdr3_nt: TGCGCCAGCAGCCAGGGAAGCGGCTATGGCTACACCTTC

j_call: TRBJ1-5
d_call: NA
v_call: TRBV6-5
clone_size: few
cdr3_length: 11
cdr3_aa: CASSPGGPQHF
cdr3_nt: TGTGCCAGCAGTCCCGGGGGGCCCCAGCATTTT

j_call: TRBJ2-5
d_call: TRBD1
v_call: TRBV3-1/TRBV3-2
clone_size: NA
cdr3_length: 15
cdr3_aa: CASSQGDRGQETQYF
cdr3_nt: TGTGCCAGCAGCCAAGGGGACAGGGGACAAGAGACCCAGTACTTC

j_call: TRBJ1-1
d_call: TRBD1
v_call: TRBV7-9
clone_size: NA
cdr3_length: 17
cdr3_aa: CASSFTGTGGLNTEAFF
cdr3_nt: TGTGCCAGCAGCTTCACCGGGACAGGGGGCCTGAACACTGAAGCTTTCTTT

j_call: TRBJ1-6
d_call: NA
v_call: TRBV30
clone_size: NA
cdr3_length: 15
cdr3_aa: CAWSGGQGFNSPLHF
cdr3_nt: TGTGCCTGGAGTGGGGGGCAGGGATTTAATTCACCCCTCCACTTT

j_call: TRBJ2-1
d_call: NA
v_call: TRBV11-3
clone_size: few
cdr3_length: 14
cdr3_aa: CASSLEGTFNEQFF
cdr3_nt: TGTGCCAGCAGCTTAGAAGGGACTTTCAATGAGCAGTTCTTC

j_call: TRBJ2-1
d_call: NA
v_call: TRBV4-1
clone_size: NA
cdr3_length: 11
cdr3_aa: CASSQFSEQFF
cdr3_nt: TGCGCCAGCAGCCAATTCAGTGAGCAGTTCTTC

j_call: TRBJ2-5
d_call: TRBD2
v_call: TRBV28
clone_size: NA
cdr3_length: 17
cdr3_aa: CASTEQPAGGLQETQYF
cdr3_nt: TGTGCCAGCACAGAGCAGCCCGCGGGAGGCCTCCAAGAGACCCAGTACTTC

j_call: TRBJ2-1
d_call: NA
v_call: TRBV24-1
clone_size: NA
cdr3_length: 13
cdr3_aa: CATSESGVGEQFF
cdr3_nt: TGTGCCACCAGCGAGTCAGGGGTCGGTGAGCAGTTCTTC

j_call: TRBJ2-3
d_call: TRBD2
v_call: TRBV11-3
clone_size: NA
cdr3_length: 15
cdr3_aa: CASSLGGREVDTQYF
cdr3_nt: TGTGCCAGCAGCTTAGGCGGCCGGGAGGTAGATACGCAGTATTTT

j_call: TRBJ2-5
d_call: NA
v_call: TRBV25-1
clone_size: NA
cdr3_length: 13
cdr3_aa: CASKMGAQETQYF
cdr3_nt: TGTGCCAGCAAGATGGGGGCCCAAGAGACCCAGTACTTC

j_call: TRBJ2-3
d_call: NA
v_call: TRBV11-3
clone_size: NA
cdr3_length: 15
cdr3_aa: CASSLTPGYEDTQYF
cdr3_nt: TGTGCCAGCAGCTTAACGCCAGGGTACGAAGATACGCAGTATTTT

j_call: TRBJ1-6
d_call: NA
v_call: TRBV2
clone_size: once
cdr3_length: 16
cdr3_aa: CASSEWGGYYNSPLHF
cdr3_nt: TGTGCCAGCAGTGAATGGGGGGGCTACTATAATTCACCCCTCCACTTT

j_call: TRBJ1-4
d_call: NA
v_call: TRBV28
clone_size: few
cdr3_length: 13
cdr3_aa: CASRGSTAEKLFF
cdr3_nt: TGTGCCAGCAGGGGCTCGACGGCTGAAAAACTGTTTTTT

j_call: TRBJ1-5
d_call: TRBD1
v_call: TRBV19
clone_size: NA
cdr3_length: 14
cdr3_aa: CASTPGQGGQPQHF
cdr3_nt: TGTGCCAGTACCCCGGGACAGGGAGGCCAGCCCCAGCATTTT

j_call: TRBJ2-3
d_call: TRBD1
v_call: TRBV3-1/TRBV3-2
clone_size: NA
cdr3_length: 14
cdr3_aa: CASSLTGDTDTQYF
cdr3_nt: TGTGCCAGCAGCCTTACAGGGGATACAGATACGCAGTATTTT

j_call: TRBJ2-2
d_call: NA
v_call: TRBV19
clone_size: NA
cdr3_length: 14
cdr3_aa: CASSIRVTAGELFF
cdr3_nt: TGTGCCAGTAGTATAAGGGTGACAGCCGGGGAGCTGTTTTTT

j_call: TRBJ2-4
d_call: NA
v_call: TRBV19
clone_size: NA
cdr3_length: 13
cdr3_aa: CASCGRWGDIQYF
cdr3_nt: TGTGCCAGTTGTGGGAGGTGGGGAGACATTCAGTACTTC

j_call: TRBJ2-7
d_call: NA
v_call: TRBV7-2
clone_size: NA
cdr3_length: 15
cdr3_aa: CASSLLSGLTYEQYF
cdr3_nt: TGTGCCAGCAGCTTGCTGAGCGGGCTTACCTACGAGCAGTACTTC

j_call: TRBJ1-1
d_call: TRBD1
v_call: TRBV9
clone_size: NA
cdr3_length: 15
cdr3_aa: CASSAGQGPGTEAFF
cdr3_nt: TGTGCCAGCAGCGCAGGACAGGGGCCCGGCACTGAAGCTTTCTTT

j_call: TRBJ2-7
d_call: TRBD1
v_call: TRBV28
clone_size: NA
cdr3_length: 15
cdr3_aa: CASSLRTGGKDEQYF
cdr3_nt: TGTGCCAGCAGTTTGCGGACAGGGGGCAAGGACGAGCAGTACTTC

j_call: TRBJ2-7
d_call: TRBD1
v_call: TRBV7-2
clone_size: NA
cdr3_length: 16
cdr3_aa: CASSSYRTGASYEQYF
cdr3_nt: TGTGCCAGCAGCTCCTACCGGACAGGGGCTTCGTACGAGCAGTACTTC

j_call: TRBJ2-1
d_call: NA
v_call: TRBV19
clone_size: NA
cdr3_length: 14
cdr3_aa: CASSIATSRNEQFF
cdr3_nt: TGTGCCAGTAGTATAGCTACTAGCCGGAATGAGCAGTTCTTC

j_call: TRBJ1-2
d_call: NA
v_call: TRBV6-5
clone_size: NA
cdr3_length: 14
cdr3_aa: CASSYKGPLYGYTF
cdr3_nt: TGTGCCAGCAGTTACAAGGGGCCCCTTTATGGCTACACCTTC

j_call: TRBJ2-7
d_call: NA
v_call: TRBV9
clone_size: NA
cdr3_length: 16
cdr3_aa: CASSVGPGAGTYEQYF
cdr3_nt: TGTGCCAGCAGCGTAGGACCTGGGGCGGGGACCTACGAGCAGTACTTC

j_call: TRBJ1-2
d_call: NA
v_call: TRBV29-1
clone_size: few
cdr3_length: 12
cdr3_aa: CSVDMLGEGYTF
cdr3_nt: TGCAGCGTTGATATGTTAGGGGAGGGGTACACCTTC

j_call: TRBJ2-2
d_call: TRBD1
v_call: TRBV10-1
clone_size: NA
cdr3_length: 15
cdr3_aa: CASSEGGQGSGELFF
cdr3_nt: TGCGCCAGCAGTGAGGGGGGACAGGGGTCCGGGGAGCTGTTTTTT

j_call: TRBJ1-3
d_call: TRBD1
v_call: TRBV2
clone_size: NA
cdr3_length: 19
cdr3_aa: CASEKQGTHKLFSGNTIYF
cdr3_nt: TGTGCCAGCGAGAAACAGGGGACGCACAAGCTATTCTCTGGAAACACCATATATTTT

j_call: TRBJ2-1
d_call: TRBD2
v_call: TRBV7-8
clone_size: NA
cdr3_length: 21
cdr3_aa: CASSLAARASGRAGSYNEQFF
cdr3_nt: TGTGCCAGCAGCTTAGCGGCGCGGGCCAGCGGGAGGGCCGGATCCTACAATGAGCAGTTCTTC

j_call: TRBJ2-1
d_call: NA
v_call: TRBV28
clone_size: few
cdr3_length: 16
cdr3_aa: CASSLRQLRTYNEQFF
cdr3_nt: TGTGCCAGCAGTCTGAGGCAATTGAGGACCTACAATGAGCAGTTCTTC

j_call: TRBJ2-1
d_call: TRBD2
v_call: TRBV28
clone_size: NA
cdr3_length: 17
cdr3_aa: CASSLPLGAGGYNEQFF
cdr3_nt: TGTGCCAGCAGTTTACCCCTAGGAGCGGGGGGGTACAATGAGCAGTTCTTC

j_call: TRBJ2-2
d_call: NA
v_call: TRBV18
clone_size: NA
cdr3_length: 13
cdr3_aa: CASSLRNTGELFF
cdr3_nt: TGTGCCAGCTCGCTAAGAAACACCGGGGAGCTGTTTTTT

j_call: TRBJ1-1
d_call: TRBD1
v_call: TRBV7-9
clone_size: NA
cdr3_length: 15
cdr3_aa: CASSLGTGVRTEAFF
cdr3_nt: TGTGCCAGCAGCTTGGGGACAGGGGTGCGCACTGAAGCTTTCTTT

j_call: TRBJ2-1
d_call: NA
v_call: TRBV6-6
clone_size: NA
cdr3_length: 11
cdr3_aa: CASSSDNEQFF
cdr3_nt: TGTGCCAGCAGTTCTGACAATGAGCAGTTCTTC

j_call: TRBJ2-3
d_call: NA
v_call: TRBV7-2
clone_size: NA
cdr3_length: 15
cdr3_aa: CASSPRGGGTDTQYF
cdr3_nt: TGTGCCAGCAGCCCACGAGGCGGCGGCACAGATACGCAGTATTTT

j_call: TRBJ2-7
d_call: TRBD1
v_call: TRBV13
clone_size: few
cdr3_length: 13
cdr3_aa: CASSSGQIYEQYF
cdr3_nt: TGTGCCAGCAGCTCGGGACAGATTTACGAGCAGTACTTC

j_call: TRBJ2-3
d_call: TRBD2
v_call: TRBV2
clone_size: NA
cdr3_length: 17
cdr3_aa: CASSDQLAGGLVDTQYF
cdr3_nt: TGTGCCAGCAGTGATCAGCTAGCGGGAGGTCTCGTAGATACGCAGTATTTT

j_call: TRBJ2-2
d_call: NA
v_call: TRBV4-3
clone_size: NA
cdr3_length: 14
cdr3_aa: CASSQVRGSGELFF
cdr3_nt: TGCGCCAGCAGCCAAGTCCGGGGTAGCGGGGAGCTGTTTTTT

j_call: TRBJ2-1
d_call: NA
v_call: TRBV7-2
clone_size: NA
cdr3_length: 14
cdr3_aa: CASSLATEYNEQFF
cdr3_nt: TGTGCCAGCAGCTTAGCGACAGAGTACAATGAGCAGTTCTTC

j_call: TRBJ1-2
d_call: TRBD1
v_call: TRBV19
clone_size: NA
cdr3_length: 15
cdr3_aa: CASSITGQGNYGYTF
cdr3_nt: TGTGCCAGTAGTATCACAGGACAGGGGAACTATGGCTACACCTTC

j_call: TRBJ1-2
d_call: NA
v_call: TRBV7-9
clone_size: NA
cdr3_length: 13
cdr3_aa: CASSLRGDYGYTF
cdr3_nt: TGTGCCAGCAGCTTACGGGGGGACTATGGCTACACCTTC

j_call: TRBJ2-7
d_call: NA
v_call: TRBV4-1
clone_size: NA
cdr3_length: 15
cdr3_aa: CASSQREAGPYEQYF
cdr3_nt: TGCGCCAGCAGCCAAAGGGAGGCAGGGCCCTACGAGCAGTACTTC

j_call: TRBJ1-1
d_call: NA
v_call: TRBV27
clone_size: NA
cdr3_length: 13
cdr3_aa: CASSSPYNTEAFF
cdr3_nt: TGTGCCAGCAGTTCGCCCTACAACACTGAAGCTTTCTTT

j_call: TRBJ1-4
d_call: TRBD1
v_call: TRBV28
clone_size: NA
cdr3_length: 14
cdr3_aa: CASSWTGVGEKLFF
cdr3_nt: TGTGCCAGCAGTTGGACAGGGGTAGGTGAAAAACTGTTTTTT